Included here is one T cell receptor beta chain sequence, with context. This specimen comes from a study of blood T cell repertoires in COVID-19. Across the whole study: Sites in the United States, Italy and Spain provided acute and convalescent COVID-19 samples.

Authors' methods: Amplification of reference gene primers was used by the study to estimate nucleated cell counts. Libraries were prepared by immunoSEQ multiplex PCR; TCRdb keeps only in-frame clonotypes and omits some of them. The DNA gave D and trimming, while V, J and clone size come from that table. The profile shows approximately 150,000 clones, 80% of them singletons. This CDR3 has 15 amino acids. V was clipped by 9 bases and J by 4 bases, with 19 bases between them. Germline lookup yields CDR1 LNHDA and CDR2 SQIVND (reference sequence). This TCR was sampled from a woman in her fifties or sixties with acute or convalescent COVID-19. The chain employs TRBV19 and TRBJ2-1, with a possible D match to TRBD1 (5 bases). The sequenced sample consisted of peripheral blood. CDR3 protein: CASSPVGQSYNEQFF. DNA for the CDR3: TGTGCCAGCAGCCCCGTGGGGCAGTCGTACAATGAGCAGTTCTTC.